These T cell receptor beta chains were read from a single sample in a study of shared clonotypes between healthy human individuals. Libraries were prepared by immunoSEQ multiplex PCR; TCRdb keeps only in-frame clonotypes and omits some of them. The sample carries around 2.5 million clones, 80% to 95% recorded once. Sequencing was performed on naive CD4+ T cells from PBMCs. The receptors stem from a man between 18 and 29 years old in good health. Some clones in this sample may be carry-over from other donors' samples. CDR3s leave out the opening cysteine and the closing phenylalanine or tryptophan. A D gene is named only where the DNA matches it firmly.

CDR3: ASSSRGTSKDGVYNEQF
V: TRBV4-2
J: TRBJ2-1
D: NA

CDR3: ASSGRGNYGYT
V: TRBV28
J: TRBJ1-2
D: NA

CDR3: ASSFRQGRETQY
V: TRBV28
J: TRBJ2-5
D: TRBD1

CDR3: ASSLGQGFEQF
V: TRBV7-9
J: TRBJ2-1
D: NA

CDR3: ASNKFSLTGDANTGELF
V: TRBV7-9
J: TRBJ2-2
D: NA

CDR3: SIVKSSGTEAF
V: TRBV29-1
J: TRBJ1-1
D: NA

CDR3: ASSRGAREKLF
V: TRBV11-1
J: TRBJ1-4
D: NA

CDR3: ASSLGQNLQETQY
V: TRBV5-4
J: TRBJ2-5
D: NA

CDR3: ASSLETGTVRGEKLF
V: TRBV7-3
J: TRBJ1-4
D: TRBD1

CDR3: ASSTPPGQGYEQY
V: TRBV5-4
J: TRBJ2-7
D: TRBD1

CDR3: ASSNPATDTQY
V: TRBV4-2
J: TRBJ2-3
D: NA

CDR3: ASSHIDRGGYT
V: TRBV7-6
J: TRBJ1-2
D: TRBD1

CDR3: ASSHQGDYGYT
V: TRBV4-2
J: TRBJ1-2
D: NA

CDR3: ASSLTGGGQPQH
V: TRBV28
J: TRBJ1-5
D: TRBD1

CDR3: ASSLHAPHPQETQY
V: TRBV5-1
J: TRBJ2-5
D: NA

CDR3: ASSPGQGRTKNIQY
V: TRBV7-2
J: TRBJ2-4
D: TRBD1

CDR3: SVEGTGTTNGYT
V: TRBV29-1
J: TRBJ1-2
D: NA

CDR3: ASSSADTQY
V: TRBV7-9
J: TRBJ2-3
D: NA

CDR3: AWSEYSNQPQH
V: TRBV30
J: TRBJ1-5
D: NA

CDR3: ASSPRGDRVTEQY
V: TRBV9
J: TRBJ2-7
D: TRBD1

CDR3: ASSVATGSPGYGYT
V: TRBV9
J: TRBJ1-2
D: NA

CDR3: ASSQEYSSTNEKLF
V: TRBV4-3
J: TRBJ1-4
D: NA

CDR3: ATSLGGSYEQY
V: TRBV11-2
J: TRBJ2-7
D: NA

CDR3: ASSLRQGGRVDTQY
V: TRBV7-2
J: TRBJ2-3
D: TRBD1

CDR3: ASSQDRGAPAPT
V: TRBV4-3
J: TRBJ2-6
D: NA

CDR3: ASSLGATDTQY
V: TRBV19
J: TRBJ2-3
D: NA

CDR3: AISESTALGYEQY
V: TRBV10-3
J: TRBJ2-7
D: NA

CDR3: ASSIRTGNLEQY
V: TRBV19
J: TRBJ2-7
D: TRBD1

CDR3: ASRGRHNSPLH
V: TRBV6-5
J: TRBJ1-6
D: NA

CDR3: ASSPQSSRSYNEQF
V: TRBV18
J: TRBJ2-1
D: NA

CDR3: ATSRDRASGYGYT
V: TRBV15
J: TRBJ1-2
D: NA

CDR3: ASSYRQGSGNTIY
V: TRBV6-5
J: TRBJ1-3
D: TRBD1

CDR3: ASSLIWLAAGGNYNEQF
V: TRBV7-8
J: TRBJ2-1
D: TRBD2

CDR3: ASRLAGDTGELF
V: TRBV5-1
J: TRBJ2-2
D: TRBD2

CDR3: ASSATSGRQATQY
V: TRBV7-2
J: TRBJ2-5
D: TRBD2

CDR3: ASSLVAGARGEQF
V: TRBV7-9
J: TRBJ2-1
D: TRBD2

CDR3: ASSSTSRYEQY
V: TRBV6-5
J: TRBJ2-7
D: TRBD2

CDR3: ASRRRTGSINTIY
V: TRBV28
J: TRBJ1-3
D: TRBD1

CDR3: ASSRDSRWDTQY
V: TRBV5-1
J: TRBJ2-3
D: NA

CDR3: ASSRLGVGETQY
V: TRBV18
J: TRBJ2-5
D: NA

CDR3: AWSVSLNTGELF
V: TRBV30
J: TRBJ2-2
D: NA

CDR3: ASSRAATFGDTQY
V: TRBV28
J: TRBJ2-3
D: NA

CDR3: ASSEWGGSGSRGNEQF
V: TRBV6-4
J: TRBJ2-1
D: TRBD2

CDR3: ASSETVTNEKLF
V: TRBV25-1
J: TRBJ1-4
D: NA

CDR3: AYNMLGYEQF
V: TRBV30
J: TRBJ2-1
D: NA

CDR3: ASSKTSGSYNEQF
V: TRBV27
J: TRBJ2-1
D: TRBD2

CDR3: ASSPTLGQALANNEQF
V: TRBV18
J: TRBJ2-1
D: TRBD1

CDR3: ASSLRQGYGYT
V: TRBV27
J: TRBJ1-2
D: TRBD1

CDR3: ASKKDLNYGYT
V: TRBV6-1
J: TRBJ1-2
D: NA

CDR3: ASSPLTHDEQF
V: TRBV4-2
J: TRBJ2-1
D: NA

CDR3: ASRKGTGGIETQY
V: TRBV9
J: TRBJ2-5
D: TRBD1

CDR3: ASSSQQAFYGYT
V: TRBV7-2
J: TRBJ1-2
D: NA

CDR3: ASSPTGGRKQY
V: TRBV5-1
J: TRBJ2-7
D: TRBD1

CDR3: ASSLGTSGSPPYNEQF
V: TRBV5-5
J: TRBJ2-1
D: TRBD2

CDR3: ASRATVSYNEQF
V: TRBV6-5
J: TRBJ2-1
D: NA

CDR3: ASSSPPFFSGRHNSYNEQF
V: TRBV28
J: TRBJ2-1
D: NA

CDR3: ASSLDRTSVYEQY
V: TRBV27
J: TRBJ2-7
D: TRBD2

CDR3: ASSFRPGEKLF
V: TRBV7-3
J: TRBJ1-4
D: NA

CDR3: ASSHRGMDNEKLF
V: TRBV5-8
J: TRBJ1-4
D: NA